The clone carrying this T cell receptor beta chain was seen more than once but under ten times. Thyroid ultrasound and orbital computed tomography, with clinical symptoms and serum thyroxine and TRAb, informed diagnoses. This sample is drawn from a study of T cells in Graves' hyperthyroidism and ophthalmopathy. The CDR3 runs to 10 residues. CDR1 and CDR2 (germline): SGHRS, YFSETQ. Trimming stripped 5 bases from V and 10 bases from J, with 8 bases between. Researchers amplified the TCR beta CDR3 regions from RNA transcripts. A first-round RT-PCR of the TCR CDR3 used the HTBI primer set. Using its own MiXCR run on the multiplex PCR reads, TCRdb lists one record per CDR3 protein. Of 250,000 to 400,000 distinct CDR3 sequences listed, roughly an eighth are singletons.

This chain links TRBV5-1 with TRBJ2-3, with D unclear. The sample was blood. The TCR comes from a woman in her thirties or forties with Graves' ophthalmopathy. The chain's CDR3 is CASRGVPQYF. CDR3 DNA: TGCGCCAGCAGAGGAGTACCGCAGTATTTT.